Here is one T cell receptor beta chain with its context. This record comes from a study of CD8 T cells in Susac syndrome. RNA in amounts of roughly 0.5 to 1 ug was reverse transcribed with random hexamers. By means of immunoSEQ multiplex PCR, TCR beta CDR3 spanning 54 Vbeta and 13 Jbeta underwent amplification. TCRdb recomputed calls from the immunoSEQ multiplex PCR reads with MiXCR, one row per CDR3 protein. The table includes 150,000 to 200,000 distinct CDR3 sequences, over 85% detected once. Controls matched for sex and age were healthy donors. The specimen was CD4+ T cells from PBMCs. The sequence was obtained from a human donor in good health.

This chain's CDR3 is CSTPGTPSTDTQYF. For the CDR3, the DNA is TGCAGCACCCCCGGGACCCCAAGCACAGATACGCAGTATTTT. V is TRBV29-1 and J is TRBJ2-3; D possibly uses TRBD1 or TRBD2 (5 bases each). Trimming cost V 8 bases and J 0 bases, with 15 bases left between them. CDR1 is SQVTM, CDR2 ANQGSEA, per germline. The CDR3 is 14 residues long.